The 27 T cell receptor beta chains below all came from one sample that was sequenced in a study of regulatory T cells in long-lasting Graves disease. This sample's time point: newly diagnosed GD, antithyroid drugs for less than 3 months. Extracted PBMC RNA gave rise to the TCR library. Investigators prepared the TCR beta libraries by applying iRepertoire HTBI primers and Arm-PCR of CDR3 regions. From the multiplex PCR reads, TCRdb called clonotypes with MiXCR, one entry per CDR3 protein. The sample consists of about 420,000 distinct CDR3 sequences, about a sixth of them appearing once. This same sample was also part of a study on T cells in Graves' hyperthyroidism and ophthalmopathy.

The starting material was peripheral blood mononuclear cells (PBMCs), obtained at new diagnosis, from a patient treated with antithyroid drugs. The source is a woman in her late teens or twenties with Graves disease.

On this clonotype itself: This may arise from a read error, as a much more abundant clone is one base away. This chain connects TRBV20-1 to TRBJ2-5, with a tentative D call TRBD2 (6 bases). From germline, CDR1 is DFQATT and CDR2 SNEGSKA (reference sequence). The CDR3 contains 11 residues. DNA of the CDR3: TGCAGTGCTAGAGGCGGGGAGAGCCAGTACTTC. Translation: CSARGGESQYF.

There are many counts of this clonotype. V gene TRBV12-3 or TRBV12-4 combines with J gene TRBJ1-5; D gene ambiguous. V was pared by 6 bases and J by 7 bases, with 10 bases between. CDR3 size: 12 residues. The CDR3 DNA sequence: TGTGCCAGCAGCCAGAAATGGCAGCCCCAGCATTTT. Residues: CASSQKWQPQHF.

This clonotype came up many times. The genes are TRBV28 and TRBJ1-6; perhaps TRBD1 as D (5 bases). This CDR3 spans 15 amino acids. CDR1 and CDR2 (germline): MDHEN, SYDVKM. Trimming stripped 1 base from V and 7 bases from J, with 11 bases between. The CDR3, as DNA: TGTGCCAGCAGTTTATCTTCCAGGGTGAATTCACCCCTCCACTTT. Protein sequence: CASSLSSRVNSPLHF.

Worth noting for this clonotype: A read error is likely, as this CDR3 ends without the conserved phenylalanine or tryptophan. The rearrangement uses TRBV27 and TRBJ1-1; TRBD1 is a possible D gene (5 bases). Germline CDR1 is MNHEY and CDR2 is SMNVEV (reference sequence). The CDR3 runs 17 residues. Trimming removed 8 bases at V and 0 bases at J, with 22 bases between. The DNA for the CDR3 is TGTGCCAGCCCAAAAGGGTGCAGGGCCTCGATGAACACTGAAGCTTTCTCT. Its protein is CASPKGCRASMNTEAFS.

The gene calls are TRBV11-3 and TRBJ2-2; D is possibly TRBD2 (6 bases). The CDR3 has 14 amino acids. Germline values: CDR1 SGHNT, CDR2 YENEEA. Trimming pared 6 bases from V and 0 bases from J, leaving 8 bases between. Here the CDR3 DNA reads TGTGCCAGCAGTTGGAGGGCGAACACCGGGGAGCTGTTTTTT. The encoded protein is CASSWRANTGELFF.

This clonotype has ten or more counts. The chain employs TRBV11-2 and TRBJ2-5, with 8 bases aligning to TRBD2. This CDR3 spans 16 amino acids. V was clipped by 4 bases and J by 2 bases; unmatched bases: 9. Germline loops: CDR1 SGHAT, CDR2 FQNNGV. The CDR3 DNA reads as TGTGCCAGCAGCTCGGGACTAGATTACCTTCAAGAGACCCAGTACTTC. Residues: CASSSGLDYLQETQYF.

This sequence joins TRBV2 and TRBJ2-5; a possible D gene is TRBD2 (6 bases). CDR1 is SNHLY, CDR2 FYNNEI, per germline. The CDR3 totals 15 residues. The V end lost 6 bases, the J end lost 2 bases, and 16 bases lay between the germline ends. This CDR3 is CASSAGAGRQETQYF. DNA of the CDR3: TGTGCCAGCAGCGCCGGAGCAGGGAGGCAAGAGACCCAGTACTTC.

This clonotype was counted between two and nine times. The CDR3: CASSYGQGAYNEQFF. CDR3 bases: TGCGCCAGCAGCTATGGACAGGGGGCCTACAATGAGCAGTTCTTC. The chain joins TRBV5-1 to TRBJ2-1; TRBD1 matches 10 bases. The CDR3 is made up of 15 amino acids. V lost 3 bases and J lost 2; bases outside the gene matches: 2. The germline gives CDR1 SGHRS, CDR2 YFSETQ.

About this clonotype itself: A read error is possible here, since a much larger clone lies one base away. This chain joins TRBV6-1 and TRBJ2-1; D tentatively fits TRBD1 or TRBD2 (5 bases each). Matching the DNA end better, TRBJ2-7 makes the J call doubtful. The CDR3 spans 14 residues. CDR1 and CDR2 (germline): MNHNS, SASEGT. The CDR3 sequence is CASSGTPSYNEQYF. The CDR3 bases are TGTGCCAGTTCCGGGACCCCCTCCTACAATGAGCAGTACTTC.

The chain links TRBV7-9 to TRBJ2-4; D may be TRBD2 (6 bases). Germline V gene data show CDR1 as SEHNR and CDR2 as FQNEAQ (reference sequence). This CDR3 has 13 amino acids. Trimming pared 1 base from V and 8 bases from J, leaving 9 bases between. The CDR3 loop is CASSLGPGDIQYF. CDR3 sequence (DNA): TGTGCCAGCAGCTTAGGGCCGGGGGACATTCAGTACTTC. The complete variable domain, with remaining parts taken from reference TRBV7-9 and TRBJ2-4, reads DTGVSQNPRHKITKRGQNVTFRCDPISEHNRLYWYRQTLGQGPEFLTYFQNEAQLEKSRLLSDRFSAERPKGSFSTLEIQRTEQGDSAMYLCASSLGPGDIQYFGAGTRLSVL.

The chain couples TRBV15 to TRBJ2-1; D not certain. CDR1 is LNHNV, CDR2 YYDKDF, per germline (reference sequence). Trimming removed 3 bases from V and 5 bases from J, with 17 bases in between. The CDR3 has 16 residues. The CDR3 spells CATSSHRRNSHNEQFF. The DNA for the CDR3 is TGTGCCACCAGCAGTCACCGTCGGAACAGTCACAATGAGCAGTTCTTC.

J is TRBJ2-7 and V is TRBV4-3, with 8 bases matching TRBD2. Unmatched junction bases numbered 12, after V lost 4 bases and J lost 7 bases. Germline V lookup: CDR1 LGHNA, CDR2 YSLEER. The CDR3 consists of 15 residues. The CDR3 spells CASSPWFGGRFEQYF. The CDR3 nucleotides are TGCGCCAGCAGCCCATGGTTTGGCGGGAGGTTTGAGCAGTACTTC.

This clonotype was observed at least ten times. The chain employs TRBV29-1 and TRBJ2-1; 9 bases line up with TRBD2. From germline, CDR1 is SQVTM and CDR2 ANQGSEA. The CDR3 runs 16 residues. Unmatched junction bases numbered 11, after V lost 7 bases and J lost 1 base. The CDR3 DNA is TGCAGCGGAGAGGGGGCGGGAGGGCATTCCTACAATGAGCAGTTCTTC. This sequence encodes CSGEGAGGHSYNEQFF.

In its sample, this clonotype was seen many times. CDR3 in DNA: TGCAGCGTTGCTTTTAGCGCCTCTAGCTCCTACGAGCAGTACTTC. It translates to CSVAFSASSSYEQYF. The chain recombines TRBV29-1 with TRBJ2-7; maybe TRBD2 (5 bases). The CDR3 totals 15 residues. The germline CDR1 and CDR2 sequences are SQVTM and ANQGSEA. V shed 4 bases and J shed 0 bases, with 16 bases lying between them.

This clonotype came up many times. This chain uses TRBV11-2 with TRBJ2-1, with D perhaps TRBD1 (6 bases). Germline V gives CDR1 SGHAT, CDR2 FQNNGV. Between the trimmed V and J ends, which lost 6 bases and 3 bases, there was a span of 15 bases. The CDR3 is 15 residues long. CDR3 in DNA: TGTGCCAGCAGTTACCGGGACACCATCTACAATGAGCAGTTCTTC. Its protein product is CASSYRDTIYNEQFF. Complete variable domain (other parts from reference TRBV11-2 and TRBJ2-1): EAGVAQSPRYKIIEKRQSVAFWCNPISGHATLYWYQQILGQGPKLLIQFQNNGVVDDSQLPKDRFSAERLKGVDSTLKIQPAKLEDSAVYLCASSYRDTIYNEQFFGPGTRLTVL.

This clonotype occurred many times. This chain links TRBV28 with TRBJ1-1; perhaps TRBD1 as D (5 bases). This CDR3 has 17 residues. Germline CDR1 is MDHEN and CDR2 is SYDVKM. V was cut by 6 bases and J by 1 base, with 21 bases left in between. The CDR3 nucleotides read TGTGCCAGCAGGTTAGGGCAGGGCTTCTACACGAACACTGAAGCTTTCTTT. This translates into CASRLGQGFYTNTEAFF.

Worth noting for this clonotype: A far larger clone is only one base removed, so a read error is likely. The chain combines TRBV12-3 or TRBV12-4 with TRBJ2-4; D not certain. The J call is doubtful: the DNA matches TRBJ2-5 better. The CDR3 is 19 residues long. The CDR3 DNA sequence: TGTGCCAGCAGTTTAGGGCAGTCCATCGGAAGGTCACATCAAAAGACCCAGTACTTC. Translated, it gives CASSLGQSIGRSHQKTQYF.

Regarding this clonotype: This may be a read error: a much more frequent sequence differs by one nucleotide. The genes are TRBV10-3 and TRBJ2-1; TRBD1 or TRBD2 may be the D gene (5 bases each). The CDR3 contains 14 residues. The ends were cut back, 8 bases at V and 10 bases at J, with 21 bases in the middle. Germline CDR1 and CDR2: ENHRY and SYGVKD. The CDR3 spells CAIGLEERGYEQFF. CDR3 bases: TGTGCCATCGGTCTCGAGGAGAGGGGCTACGAGCAGTTCTTC.

The CDR3 DNA reads as TGTGCCAGCAGCTTTGAGCGGGAGCAGTTCTTC. Translation gives CASSFEREQFF. This chain links TRBV7-9 with TRBJ2-1, with a weak D call TRBD2 (5 bases). CDR1 is SEHNR and CDR2 is FQNEAQ in the germline V gene (reference sequence). V was shortened by 3 bases and J by 10 bases, with 7 bases between the two germline ends. The CDR3 spans 11 residues.

This clonotype was seen ten or more times. The chain carries TRBV6-5 and TRBJ2-5; possibly TRBD1 or TRBD2 for D (6 bases each). The CDR3 covers 15 residues. Per germline, CDR1 MNHEY and CDR2 SVGAGI. The germline V and J ends were trimmed by 2 bases and 2 bases, with 12 bases remaining between them. CDR3 in amino acids: CASSYLQGRQETQYF. Here the CDR3 DNA reads TGTGCCAGCAGTTACCTCCAGGGGAGGCAAGAGACCCAGTACTTC.

This clonotype came up many times. This chain uses TRBV7-8 with TRBJ2-1; D is perhaps TRBD1 (5 bases). The CDR3 is made up of 15 amino acids. V gave up 5 bases and J gave up 7 bases, with 18 bases separating them. Germline CDR1 and CDR2: SGHVS and FQNEAQ. The CDR3 sequence: CASSPGGRAWNEQFF. The CDR3 nucleotides are TGTGCCAGCAGCCCCGGTGGCAGGGCTTGGAATGAGCAGTTCTTC.

In its sample, this clonotype was seen many times. CDR3 sequence: CATSRVQGIVGNSPLHF. The CDR3 DNA is TGTGCCACCAGCAGAGTTCAGGGCATAGTGGGTAATTCACCCCTCCACTTT. The chain carries TRBV15 and TRBJ1-6; D is possibly TRBD1 (5 bases). Trimming left V 1 base short and J 6 bases short, with 16 bases between. Germline-derived CDR1 and CDR2 are LNHNV and YYDKDF (reference sequence). The CDR3 covers 17 residues.

This clonotype came up a few times. The chain uses TRBV11-2 and TRBJ2-1; D call uncertain. This CDR3 contains 12 residues. Trimming took off 5 bases at V and 7 bases at J, with 9 bases between the two ends. Looked up from germline, CDR1 is SGHAT and CDR2 is FQNNGV. The CDR3 bases are TGTGCCAGCAGCGGGAATTTTAATGAGCAGTTCTTC. This encodes CASSGNFNEQFF.

Ten or more counts support this clonotype. The rearrangement links TRBV5-1 to TRBJ2-7; no clear D gene. V dropped 0 bases and J dropped 0 bases, with 7 bases sitting between them. Germline CDR1 and CDR2: SGHRS and YFSETQ. The CDR3 spans 14 residues. In DNA form, the CDR3 reads TGCGCCAGCAGCTTGGACACTACCTCCTACGAGCAGTACTTC. As protein: CASSLDTTSYEQYF. Full variable domain (rest looked up from reference TRBV5-1 and TRBJ2-7): KAGVTQTPRYLIKTRGQQVTLSCSPISGHRSVSWYQQTPGQGLQFLFEYFSETQRNKGNFPGRFSGRQFSNSRSEMNVSTLELGDSALYLCASSLDTTSYEQYFGPGTRLTVT.

V and J are TRBV12-3 or TRBV12-4 and TRBJ2-3, with 9 bases matching TRBD1. V shed 2 bases, J shed 7 bases, and the junction held 10 bases outside the gene matches. The CDR3 runs 16 residues. CDR3 nucleotides: TGTGCCAGCAGTTTATTTGGACAGGGGAAGTCGAATACGCAGTATTTT. Residues: CASSLFGQGKSNTQYF.

This clonotype was seen many times. This sequence joins TRBV14 and TRBJ2-7, with 9 nucleotides matching TRBD2. CDR1 is SGHDN and CDR2 is FVKESK in the germline V gene. J gave up 2 bases and V 4 bases, and 9 bases lay outside the gene matches. This CDR3 region has 16 residues. This CDR3 reads CASSRYLSGRPYEQYF. CDR3 in DNA: TGTGCCAGCAGCCGGTACCTTAGCGGGAGACCCTACGAGCAGTACTTC. Full variable domain (rest looked up from reference TRBV14 and TRBJ2-7): EAGVTQFPSHSVIEKGQTVTLRCDPISGHDNLYWYRRVMGKEIKFLLHFVKESKQDESGMPNNRFLAERTGGTYSTLKVQPAELEDSGVYFCASSRYLSGRPYEQYFGPGTRLTVT.

This clonotype has just a few counts. The chain joins TRBV28 to TRBJ1-5; TRBD1 agrees at 10 bases. CDR1 and CDR2 from the germline V gene are MDHEN and SYDVKM. J was trimmed by 6 bases and V by 4 bases; bases with no gene match: 9. This CDR3 has 16 amino acids. The CDR3: CASSYMGQGTGQPQHF. The CDR3 DNA reads as TGTGCCAGCAGTTACATGGGACAGGGGACAGGTCAGCCCCAGCATTTT.